The rows below give T cell receptor beta chains drawn from one sample of a study of T cells in Graves' hyperthyroidism and ophthalmopathy. TCRdb re-derived calls from the multiplex PCR reads in MiXCR, one entry per CDR3 protein. The table includes over 250,000 distinct CDR3 sequences, 25% to 30% detected once. The specimen was blood. These receptors originate from a man aged 35-49 years with Graves' hyperthyroidism that later progressed to Graves' ophthalmopathy. The CDR3 runs from the conserved cysteine through the conserved F or W. The D gene is left open where the match is weak. Clone size is stated in some rows and not others, as once, few, many or a class when expanded.

TRBD1 | TRBJ1-5 | TRBV7-9 | many | CASSLGTGGGQPQHF | TGTGCCAGCAGCTTAGGGACAGGGGGCGGTCAGCCCCAGCATTTT
TRBD1 | TRBJ1-2 | TRBV6-6 | many | CAIGEGGAGGYTF | TGTGCCATAGGGGAAGGGGGCGCGGGGGGCTACACCTTC
NA | TRBJ1-2 | TRBV27 | many | CASSLSYQEGYYGYTF | TGTGCCAGCAGTTTATCGTATCAGGAGGGTTACTATGGCTACACCTTC
TRBD1 | TRBJ1-6 | TRBV10-3 | few | CAIRQGRTNSPLHF | TGTGCCATCCGACAGGGGAGGACCAATTCACCCCTCCACTTT
NA | TRBJ1-5 | TRBV18 | NA | CASSPRTGNQPQHF | TGTGCCAGCTCACCAAGGACAGGCAATCAGCCCCAGCATTTT
TRBD1 | TRBJ2-2 | TRBV7-8 | many | CASSLDPGGSTGELFF | TGTGCCAGCAGCTTAGATCCAGGGGGCTCAACCGGGGAGCTGTTTTTT
NA | TRBJ2-7 | TRBV18 | NA | CASSPEGAVTYEQYF | TGTGCCAGCTCACCAGAGGGAGCGGTGACCTACGAGCAGTACTTC
NA | TRBJ1-2 | TRBV19 | NA | CASSLAGGDGYTF | TGTGCCAGTAGTCTGGCAGGCGGCGATGGCTACACCTTC
TRBD2 | TRBJ2-5 | TRBV20-1 | NA | CSARRASGSLQTQYF | TGCAGTGCTAGAAGAGCTAGCGGGAGTTTACAGACCCAGTACTTC
NA | TRBJ1-3 | TRBV20-1 | many | CSASPGAGNTIYF | TGCAGTGCTAGTCCCGGGGCTGGAAACACCATATATTTT
NA | TRBJ2-4 | TRBV7-8 | many | CASSLGPSALAKNIQYF | TGTGCCAGCAGCTTAGGTCCGTCAGCCTTAGCCAAAAACATTCAGTACTTC
TRBD1 | TRBJ2-7 | TRBV6-5 | NA | CASSYSTGTGYEQYF | TGTGCCAGCAGTTACTCCACCGGGACAGGGTACGAGCAGTACTTC
NA | TRBJ1-1 | TRBV28 | many | CASRVSGAFGAFF | TGTGCCAGCAGGGTAAGCGGGGCATTCGGAGCTTTCTTT
NA | TRBJ2-7 | TRBV24-1 | many | CATSRLQPYEQYF | TGTGCCACCAGCCGACTTCAACCCTACGAGCAGTACTTC
NA | TRBJ1-2 | TRBV7-8 | many | CASSSGGKKLYGYTF | TGTGCCAGCAGCAGTGGAGGAAAGAAACTCTATGGCTACACCTTC
NA | TRBJ1-5 | TRBV6-1 | NA | CASSEARRRYSNQPQHF | TGTGCCAGCAGTGAAGCTCGGAGAAGATATAGCAATCAGCCCCAGCATTTT
TRBD1 | TRBJ2-5 | TRBV27 | NA | CASSLFPGQEETQYF | TGTGCCAGCAGTTTATTCCCGGGACAGGAAGAGACCCAGTACTTC
NA | TRBJ2-7 | TRBV19 | many | CASSRRRQDFEQYF | TGTGCCAGTAGTAGACGCCGACAGGATTTCGAGCAGTACTTC
TRBD2 | TRBJ2-7 | TRBV20-1 | NA | CSARGTGTSSSYEQYF | TGCAGTGCTAGAGGGACCGGGACTAGCTCTTCCTACGAGCAGTACTTC
NA | TRBJ1-5 | TRBV29-1 | many | CSGSDSPGQPQHF | TGCAGCGGATCGGACTCTCCAGGGCAGCCCCAGCATTTT
NA | TRBJ1-2 | TRBV12-3/TRBV12-4 | NA | CASKLRTEINYGYTF | TGTGCCAGCAAACTACGGACAGAAATAAACTATGGCTACACCTTC
NA | TRBJ1-2 | TRBV29-1 | NA | CSAQGGGGGYTF | TGCAGCGCGCAGGGAGGGGGTGGTGGCTACACCTTC
TRBD2 | TRBJ2-7 | TRBV7-8 | many | CASSTSGSYYEQYF | TGTGCCAGCAGCACTAGCGGGAGCTACTACGAGCAGTACTTC
NA | TRBJ2-7 | TRBV24-1 | NA | CATSAPYEGEQYF | TGTGCCACCAGTGCCCCATATGAGGGCGAGCAGTACTTC
TRBD1 | TRBJ2-5 | TRBV24-1 | many | CATSGLGQGAGETQYF | TGTGCCACCAGTGGCCTGGGACAGGGGGCCGGGGAGACCCAGTACTTC
NA | TRBJ1-5 | TRBV10-3 | many | CAIRQGYNQPQHF | TGTGCCATCCGACAAGGTTACAATCAGCCCCAGCATTTT
TRBD1 | TRBJ2-2 | TRBV27 | many | CASSLPGQGSTGELFF | TGTGCCAGCAGTTTGCCGGGACAGGGGAGCACCGGGGAGCTGTTTTTT
NA | TRBJ2-7 | TRBV29-1 | many | CSVLFPSGEQYF | TGCAGCGTTCTTTTCCCAAGCGGCGAGCAGTACTTC
NA | TRBJ1-2 | TRBV28 | many | CASSLFRYGYTF | TGTGCCAGCAGTTTATTCCGGTATGGCTACACCTTC
NA | TRBJ2-5 | TRBV12-3/TRBV12-4 | once | CASSQTSTQETQYF | TGTGCCAGCAGTCAGACATCAACTCAAGAGACCCAGTACTTC
TRBD1 | TRBJ2-7 | TRBV6-5 | many | CASSTGLDRAYEQYF | TGTGCCAGCAGCACGGGGTTGGACAGGGCCTACGAGCAGTACTTC
TRBD1 | TRBJ1-1 | TRBV19 | NA | CASSIDRTGISTEAFF | TGTGCCAGTAGTATAGACCGGACAGGGATTAGCACTGAAGCTTTCTTT
NA | TRBJ2-5 | TRBV20-1 | many | CSARDRLADQETQYF | TGCAGTGCTAGAGATCGGTTGGCGGACCAAGAGACCCAGTACTTC